A single sample is the source of the 12 T cell receptor beta chains below, sequenced in a study of naive and memory T cell subsets. Both TRBC1 and TRBC2 were covered by a beta constant-region primer of two equimolar oligonucleotides. One entry per CDR3 protein, called by TCRdb with MiXCR from the UMI-ligation and nested PCR reads. The data show 89,000 or so distinct CDR3 sequences, with 13% seen just once and 0.9% to 1% held by the top ten. Sequenced input: central memory CD4+ T cells from blood. The receptors come from a human donor in good health.

This clonotype was found many times. The rearrangement links TRBV6-1 to TRBJ1-5, with 7 bases matching TRBD1. Trimming removed 6 bases from V and 6 bases from J; junction bases left unmatched: 8. The CDR3 extends over 14 amino acids. CDR1 and CDR2 (germline): MNHNS, SASEGT. CDR3 sequence (DNA): TGTGCCAGCAGGGAATACAGGGGAGGTCAGCCCCAGCATTTT. Its translation is CASREYRGGQPQHF.

This clonotype appeared many times. The chain employs TRBV20-1 and TRBJ2-2, with D possibly matching TRBD2 (5 bases). Germline values: CDR1 DFQATT, CDR2 SNEGSKA (reference sequence). Trimming cost V 3 bases and J 4 bases, with 12 bases left between them. The CDR3 covers 14 residues. CDR3 sequence (DNA): TGCAGTGCTAGGCAAGCGGTCCTCACCGGGGAGCTGTTTTTT. Translating gives CSARQAVLTGELFF.

This clonotype has a count of ten or more. The V gene is TRBV5-1, the J gene TRBJ1-1, with D perhaps matching TRBD1 (5 bases). The CDR3 is made up of 14 amino acids. The germline V and J ends were trimmed by 2 bases and 0 bases, with 8 bases remaining between them. Germline values: CDR1 SGHRS, CDR2 YFSETQ. CDR3 DNA: TGCGCCAGCAGCTTCGGGACGGTGAACACTGAAGCTTTCTTT. Translating gives CASSFGTVNTEAFF.

This clonotype came up a few times. The J gene is TRBJ1-5, the V gene TRBV6-2 or TRBV6-3; 12 bases agree with TRBD1. The CDR3 has 14 amino acids. With 5 bases clipped from V and 9 bases from J, the junction kept 5 bases outside the gene matches. CDR1 and CDR2 (germline): MNHEY, SVGEGT. The CDR3 loop is CASSGTGGRSPQHF. The CDR3 DNA follows: TGTGCCAGCAGTGGGACAGGGGGCCGTTCGCCCCAGCATTTT.

This clonotype was seen only a few times. The chain employs TRBV24-1 and TRBJ1-5, with D tentatively TRBD1 (5 bases). V dropped 6 bases and J dropped 4 bases, with 9 bases sitting between them. Germline assignment: CDR1 KGHDR and CDR2 SFDVKD. The CDR3 spans 13 residues. The CDR3 coding sequence is TGTGCCACCAGTTGGGACGGGAATCAGCCCCAGCATTTT. This gives the protein CATSWDGNQPQHF.

This clonotype was counted between two and nine times. The CDR3 DNA is TGCAGTGCTCCCGTCGGCCATGCCAGTAATGAGCAGTTCTTC. Amino acid sequence: CSAPVGHASNEQFF. This chain uses TRBV20-1 with TRBJ2-1; D gene uncertain. V dropped 5 bases and J dropped 7 bases, with 18 bases sitting between them. The germline V gene encodes CDR1 DFQATT and CDR2 SNEGSKA (reference sequence). This CDR3 is built from 14 residues.

The chain joins TRBV6-5 to TRBJ2-3, with a weak D call TRBD1 (6 bases). V was pared by 2 bases and J by 0 bases, with 15 bases between. This CDR3 spans 17 amino acids. CDR1 is MNHEY and CDR2 is SVGAGI in the germline V gene. The DNA of the CDR3 is TGTGCCAGCAGTTACATAGGACAGCCGACTAGCACAGATACGCAGTATTTT. Its protein is CASSYIGQPTSTDTQYF.

This clonotype was seen ten or more times. This chain joins TRBV2 and TRBJ2-3, with 7 bases matching TRBD2. Germline CDR1 SNHLY, CDR2 FYNNEI. CDR3 length: 15 residues. J lost 1 base, V lost 4 bases, and 5 bases had no gene match. The CDR3, as DNA: TGTGCCAGCAGTGGGTCGGGGGGAGGCACAGATACGCAGTATTTT. It specifies CASSGSGGGTDTQYF.

This clonotype has a count of ten or more. J is TRBJ2-3 and V is TRBV29-1; 12 bases are a match to TRBD2. CDR3 length: 13 residues. Looked up from germline, CDR1 is SQVTM and CDR2 is ANQGSEA. Trimming took 5 bases from V and 6 from J; bases not matched to a gene: 3. DNA of the CDR3: TGCAGCGTTAGACTAGCGGGAGTGGATACGCAGTATTTT. This gives the protein CSVRLAGVDTQYF.

This chain uses TRBV7-2 with TRBJ1-5; no clear D gene. The CDR3 is 15 residues long. The germline V gene encodes CDR1 SGHTA and CDR2 FQGNSA. Between the trimmed V and J ends, which lost 3 bases and 6 bases, there was a span of 15 bases. The CDR3 spells CASSFVGSSGQPQHF. CDR3 nucleotide sequence: TGTGCCAGCAGCTTTGTAGGGTCTTCCGGTCAGCCCCAGCATTTT.

This chain joins TRBV14 and TRBJ1-2, with TRBD1 matching 10 bases. The germline V gene has CDR1 SGHDN and CDR2 FVKESK. After removal of 5 bases from V and 4 bases from J, the junction contained 1 base not matched to a gene. This CDR3 has 13 residues. The CDR3, as DNA: TGTGCCAGCAGCTGGGACAGGGGCTATGGCTACACCTTC. Protein: CASSWDRGYGYTF.

J is TRBJ2-1 and V is TRBV6-8; D unresolved. The ends were cut back, 7 bases at V and 0 bases at J, with 16 bases in the middle. Germline CDR1 and CDR2: MNHGY and SAAAGT. CDR3 length equals 16 residues. The CDR3 reads CASIPSGSDSYNEQFF. DNA of the CDR3: TGTGCCAGCATACCCTCCGGCTCGGACTCCTACAATGAGCAGTTCTTC.